What follows are 9 T cell receptor beta chains derived from one specimen sequenced in a study of shared clonotypes between healthy human individuals. Repertoires were generated with immunoSEQ multiplex PCR, while TCRdb's copy carries only in-frame clones and drops some. Of around 560,000 clones in the sample, around 95% were seen once. CD45RO-negative cells were positively selected for CCR7, leaving out terminally differentiated effector memory CD45RA+ cells. Material for sequencing was naive CD8+ T cells sorted from blood. Every receptor here comes from a young woman in good health.

In its sample, this clone was seen a few times. The genes are TRBV5-6 and TRBJ1-1; D unresolved. The germline V gene has CDR1 SGHDT and CDR2 YYEEEE. Deletions cut 5 bases from V and 7 bases from J, with 12 bases between. The CDR3 has 12 residues. The CDR3 region is CASSFQDGEAFF. The CDR3 region has the DNA TGTGCCAGCAGTTTCCAGGACGGTGAAGCTTTCTTT. The full variable domain, completed using reference TRBV5-6 and TRBJ1-1, is DAGVTQSPTHLIKTRGQQVTLRCSPKSGHDTVSWYQQALGQGPQFIFQYYEEEERQRGNFPDRFSGHQFPNYSSELNVNALLLGDSALYLCASSFQDGEAFFGQGTRLTVV.

About this clone: A junction end diverges from the germline sequence, so it may reflect a read error. The V and J genes are TRBV4-2 and TRBJ2-2; D might be TRBD1 (6 bases). Germline V gene data show CDR1 as LGHNA and CDR2 as YNFKEQ. This CDR3 contains 16 residues. The CDR3 protein is CASSGRDTENAGELFF. The CDR3 coding sequence is TGTGCCAGCAGCGGCCGGGACACCGAGAACGCCGGGGAGCTGTTTTTT.

J is TRBJ2-7 and V is TRBV27; 7 positions agree with TRBD1. The ends lost 8 bases at V and 2 bases at J; junction bases unmatched: 9. The germline CDR1 and CDR2 sequences are MNHEY and SMNVEV (reference sequence). The CDR3 has 14 amino acids. CDR3 amino acids: CASSTGDPPYEQYF. The CDR3 nucleotides are TGTGCCAGCTCCACAGGGGACCCCCCCTACGAGCAGTACTTC.

The rearrangement links TRBV7-8 to TRBJ2-1; D unresolved. Germline CDR1 SGHVS, CDR2 FQNEAQ. This CDR3 is 14 amino acids long. V was pared by 1 base and J by 10 bases, with 14 bases between. DNA for the CDR3: TGTGCCAGCAGCTTAGGGGGTATCAACGCAGAGCAGTTCTTC. It is translated as CASSLGGINAEQFF.

To note about this clone: One end of the junction does not line up with germline, which may come from a read error. V gene TRBV2 combines with J gene TRBJ1-2; D is unclear. Germline CDR1 and CDR2: SNHLY and FYNNEI. The CDR3 runs 16 residues. The CDR3 region is CASSEGQIGPKYGYTF. The CDR3 DNA sequence: TGTGCCAGCAGTGAAGGGCAGATTGGGCCTAAGTATGGCTACACCTTC.

The chain recombines TRBV4-2 with TRBJ2-7, with 7 positions matching TRBD2. Germline lookup yields CDR1 LGHNA and CDR2 YNFKEQ. With V trimmed by 1 base and J by 3 bases, 9 bases remained unmatched. The CDR3 length is 16 residues. CDR3 sequence (DNA): TGTGCCAGCAGCCAAGCGAGCGCGGGAGTGTTCTACGAGCAGTACTTC. It specifies CASSQASAGVFYEQYF.

The rearrangement joins TRBV27 to TRBJ1-3; D remains ambiguous. The V gene lost 2 bases and the J gene lost 0 bases, with 17 bases spanning the gap. This CDR3 has 18 residues. CDR1 is MNHEY and CDR2 is SMNVEV in the germline V gene (reference sequence). The CDR3 reads CASSLKPKAGLSGNTIYF. The CDR3 DNA is TGTGCCAGCAGTTTAAAGCCCAAGGCAGGCCTCTCTGGAAACACCATATATTTT.

On this clone: One end of the junction does not line up with germline, which may come from a read error. J is TRBJ2-7 and V is TRBV19; the D gene is possibly TRBD2 (5 bases). The CDR3 is 16 residues long. CDR1 LNHDA and CDR2 SQIVND come from the germline V gene (reference sequence). The CDR3 spells CASSIGLAVPGDEQYF. DNA for the CDR3: TGTGCCAGCAGTATCGGGCTAGCCGTTCCCGGCGACGAGCAGTACTTC.

This clone was recorded once. The chain uses TRBV2 and TRBJ1-2; 8 nucleotides line up with TRBD1. Germline-derived CDR1 and CDR2 are SNHLY and FYNNEI. The ends lost 6 bases at V and 10 bases at J; junction bases unmatched: 10. CDR3 size: 13 residues. The CDR3 bases are TGTGCCAGCAGAATCGGACAGGGTCTCGACTACACCTTC. It specifies CASRIGQGLDYTF.